This is a list of T cell receptor beta chains from one sample in a study of T cell responses to AZD1222 COVID-19 vaccine. Assay used: immunoSEQ multiplex PCR; TCRdb lists only in-frame clones, some missing. The sample contains about 53,000 clones, approximately 88% of which appear only once. This material consisted of peripheral blood, taken on day 0 of AZD1222 vaccination. These receptors all come from an adult in good health. Both conserved end residues are part of each CDR3. The order of the fields is D gene, clone size, V gene, J gene, CDR3 protein, CDR3 DNA. D genes are given only for firm matches. Some rows have no size entry. The others give once, few or many, or a class for an expanded clone.

.	.	TRBV7-8	TRBJ2-2	CASSWRVTGELFF	TGTGCCAGCAGCTGGAGGGTTACCGGGGAGCTGTTTTTT
.	.	TRBV7-8	TRBJ1-4	CASALNNEKLFF	TGTGCCAGCGCACTGAATAATGAAAAACTGTTTTTT
TRBD1	.	TRBV10-3	TRBJ2-3	CAISRQGGDTQYF	TGTGCCATCAGCCGACAGGGGGGAGATACGCAGTATTTT
TRBD2	.	TRBV3-1/TRBV3-2	TRBJ2-7	CASSLDYSSGRGDEQYF	TGTGCCAGCAGCCTAGATTACTCTAGCGGGAGGGGGGACGAGCAGTACTTC
.	.	TRBV27	TRBJ2-7	CASSLSASLSYEQYF	TGTGCCAGCAGTTTATCCGCCAGTTTATCCTACGAGCAGTACTTC
TRBD1	once	TRBV6-5	TRBJ1-5	CASRADRGGNQPQHF	TGTGCCAGCAGAGCGGACAGGGGTGGCAATCAGCCCCAGCATTTT
TRBD1	.	TRBV4-1	TRBJ1-5	CASSHGDRGRQPQHF	TGCGCCAGCAGCCATGGTGACAGGGGAAGGCAGCCCCAGCATTTT
TRBD2	.	TRBV4-2	TRBJ2-1	CASRRDSGSSNEQFF	TGTGCCAGCCGTAGGGATAGCGGGAGTAGCAATGAGCAGTTCTTC
.	.	TRBV5-6	TRBJ2-3	CASTETGHRTDTQYF	TGTGCCAGCACAGAAACAGGCCACCGCACAGATACGCAGTATTTT
.	.	TRBV12-3/TRBV12-4	TRBJ1-2	CASSLARTGGYTF	TGTGCCAGCAGTTTAGCGAGGACTGGGGGCTACACCTTC
.	.	TRBV9	TRBJ2-7	CASSPAAGAYEQYF	TGTGCCAGCAGCCCGGCCGCAGGGGCCTACGAGCAGTACTTC
.	.	TRBV6-2/TRBV6-3	TRBJ2-5	CASSSVETQYF	TGTGCCAGCAGTTCGGTGGAGACCCAGTACTTC
.	.	TRBV12-2	TRBJ2-1	CASRQFGGLAGLGDEQFF	TGTGCAAGTCGTCAATTTGGGGGACTAGCGGGATTAGGGGATGAGCAGTTCTTC
.	.	TRBV7-2	TRBJ2-7	CASSLEDAGGREQYF	TGTGCCAGCAGCTTAGAGGATGCAGGAGGCCGCGAGCAGTACTTC
.	.	TRBV4-2	TRBJ1-6	CASSQGGDSPLHF	TGTGCCAGCAGCCAGGGTGGGGATTCACCCCTCCACTTT
.	.	TRBV28	TRBJ1-1	CASSLLGPENTEAFF	TGTGCCAGCAGTTTGCTGGGGCCGGAGAACACTGAAGCTTTCTTT
TRBD1	.	TRBV5-1	TRBJ1-1	CASSWGQGDNTEAFF	TGCGCCAGCAGCTGGGGACAGGGTGATAACACTGAAGCTTTCTTT
.	.	TRBV18	TRBJ1-1	CASSPGANTEAFF	TGTGCCAGCTCCCCGGGGGCGAACACTGAAGCTTTCTTT
TRBD2	.	TRBV15	TRBJ2-1	CATSTRTSGAEQFF	TGTGCCACCAGCACCCGGACTAGCGGAGCCGAGCAGTTCTTC
.	.	TRBV5-4	TRBJ1-2	CASSLPGFRANGYTF	TGTGCCAGCAGCTTGCCGGGATTCAGGGCAAATGGCTACACCTTC
.	.	TRBV3-1/TRBV3-2	TRBJ2-5	CASSLAPIQETQYF	TGTGCCAGCAGCCTCGCACCCATCCAAGAGACCCAGTACTTC
.	.	TRBV5-1	TRBJ2-2	CASSPWRGTNTGELFF	TGCGCCAGCAGCCCCTGGCGGGGAACGAACACCGGGGAGCTGTTTTTT
TRBD1	.	TRBV6-5	TRBJ1-5	CATIPQGGRQPQHF	TGTGCCACTATCCCTCAGGGGGGCCGACAGCCCCAGCATTTT
.	few	TRBV23-1	TRBJ1-3	CASSQKGRYSGNTIYF	TGCGCCAGCAGTCAAAAGGGACGGTACTCTGGAAACACCATATATTTT
.	few	TRBV4-3	TRBJ2-7	CASSQNWRGNYEQYF	TGCGCCAGCAGCCAAAACTGGAGAGGAAACTACGAGCAGTACTTC
TRBD2	.	TRBV7-8	TRBJ2-1	CASSLAGTSLWGEQFF	TGTGCCAGCAGCTTAGCGGGGACTAGTCTTTGGGGAGAGCAGTTCTTC
.	.	TRBV7-2	TRBJ2-7	CASSLGPKSYEQYF	TGTGCCAGCAGCTTAGGCCCCAAATCCTACGAGCAGTACTTC
TRBD1	once	TRBV6-2/TRBV6-3	TRBJ2-2	CASSDRGNTGELFF	TGTGCCAGCAGCGACAGGGGGAACACCGGGGAGCTGTTTTTT
TRBD1	.	TRBV7-9	TRBJ2-1	CASSSTGVAQFF	TGTGCCAGCAGCTCTACAGGGGTTGCGCAGTTCTTC
TRBD1	few	TRBV19	TRBJ2-5	CASKARGQETQYF	TGTGCCAGTAAAGCCAGGGGGCAAGAGACCCAGTACTTC
TRBD1	.	TRBV5-8	TRBJ2-2	CASSDQGAIGELFF	TGTGCCAGCAGCGACCAGGGGGCGATCGGGGAGCTGTTTTTT
.	.	TRBV11-2	TRBJ2-7	CASSLNPAVLVGEQYF	TGTGCCAGCAGCTTGAACCCGGCCGTCCTTGTGGGAGAGCAGTACTTC
.	.	TRBV7-2	TRBJ2-6	CASIGGGVSGANVLTF	TGTGCCAGCATCGGAGGGGGGGTTAGTGGGGCCAACGTCCTGACTTTC
.	.	TRBV12-3/TRBV12-4	TRBJ1-2	CASSFLLGISYTF	TGTGCCAGCAGTTTTCTTCTGGGAATTAGCTACACCTTC